Reported below is one T cell receptor (beta chain). Its specificity is unknown. This entry comes from a study of T cell responses to AZD1222 COVID-19 vaccine. Assay used: immunoSEQ multiplex PCR; TCRdb lists only in-frame clones, some missing. The data contain 100,000 or so clones, approximately 87% of them singletons. V lost 0 bases, J lost 2 bases, and 12 bases lay in between. The CDR3 is made up of 15 amino acids. Per the germline V gene, CDR1 is SGHRS and CDR2 is YFSETQ. Study findings and constraints: CD4 TCRs associated with vaccination spanned spike, dominating at 160-218 and 743-854. Donors were chiefly white British, with a greater number of females, and clonal diversity was perhaps underestimated.

The V call is TRBV5-1, the J call TRBJ2-7, with D perhaps matching TRBD2 (5 bases). Sequencing used peripheral blood, obtained on day 0 of AZD1222 vaccination. This TCR derives from an adult in good health. CDR3 sequence: CASSLEGRSAYEQYF. The CDR3 DNA is TGCGCCAGCAGCTTGGAAGGGAGAAGCGCCTACGAGCAGTACTTC. Full variable domain (missing parts from reference TRBV5-1 and TRBJ2-7): KAGVTQTPRYLIKTRGQQVTLSCSPISGHRSVSWYQQTPGQGLQFLFEYFSETQRNKGNFPGRFSGRQFSNSRSEMNVSTLELGDSALYLCASSLEGRSAYEQYFGPGTRLTVT.